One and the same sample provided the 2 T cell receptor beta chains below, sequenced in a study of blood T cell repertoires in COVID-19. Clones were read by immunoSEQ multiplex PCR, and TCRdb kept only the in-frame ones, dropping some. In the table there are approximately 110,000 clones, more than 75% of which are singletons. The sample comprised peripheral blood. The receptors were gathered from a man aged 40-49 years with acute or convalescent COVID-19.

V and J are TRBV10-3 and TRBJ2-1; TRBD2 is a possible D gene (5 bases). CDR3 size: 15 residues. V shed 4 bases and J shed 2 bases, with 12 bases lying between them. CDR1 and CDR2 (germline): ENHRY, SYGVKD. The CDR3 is CAISGAAAPYNEQFF. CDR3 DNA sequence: TGTGCCATCAGTGGGGCAGCGGCTCCCTACAATGAGCAGTTCTTC.

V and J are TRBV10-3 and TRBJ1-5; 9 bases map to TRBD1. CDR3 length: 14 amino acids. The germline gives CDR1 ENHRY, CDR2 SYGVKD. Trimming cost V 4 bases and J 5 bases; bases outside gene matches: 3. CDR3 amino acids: CAISAQGADQPQHF. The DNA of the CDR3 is TGTGCCATCAGTGCACAGGGGGCGGATCAGCCCCAGCATTTT.